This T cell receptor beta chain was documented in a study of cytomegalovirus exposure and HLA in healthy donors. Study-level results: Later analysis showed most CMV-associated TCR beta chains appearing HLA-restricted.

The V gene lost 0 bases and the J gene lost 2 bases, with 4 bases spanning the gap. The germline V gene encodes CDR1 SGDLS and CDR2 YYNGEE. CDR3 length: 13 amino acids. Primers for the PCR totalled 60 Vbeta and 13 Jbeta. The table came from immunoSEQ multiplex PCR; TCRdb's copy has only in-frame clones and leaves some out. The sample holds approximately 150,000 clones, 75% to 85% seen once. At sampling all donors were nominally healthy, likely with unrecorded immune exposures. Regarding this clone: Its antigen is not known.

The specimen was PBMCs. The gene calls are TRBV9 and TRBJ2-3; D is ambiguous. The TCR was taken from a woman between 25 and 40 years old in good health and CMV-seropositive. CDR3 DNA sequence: TGTGCCAGCAGCGTAGACTCCACAGATACGCAGTATTTT. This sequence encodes CASSVDSTDTQYF.